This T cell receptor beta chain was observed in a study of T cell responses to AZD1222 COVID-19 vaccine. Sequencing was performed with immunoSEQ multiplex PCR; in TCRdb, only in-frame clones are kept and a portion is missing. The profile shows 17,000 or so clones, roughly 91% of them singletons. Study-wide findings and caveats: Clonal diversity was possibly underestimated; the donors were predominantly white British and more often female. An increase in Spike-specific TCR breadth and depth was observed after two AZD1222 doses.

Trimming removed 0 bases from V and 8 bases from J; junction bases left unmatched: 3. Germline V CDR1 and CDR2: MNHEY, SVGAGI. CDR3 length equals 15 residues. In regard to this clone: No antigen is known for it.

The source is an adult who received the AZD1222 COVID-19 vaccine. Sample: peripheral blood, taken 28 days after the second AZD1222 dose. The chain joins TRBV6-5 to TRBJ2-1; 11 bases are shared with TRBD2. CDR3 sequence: CASSYSLAGGYEQFF. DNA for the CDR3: TGTGCCAGCAGTTACTCGCTAGCGGGAGGTTATGAGCAGTTCTTC.